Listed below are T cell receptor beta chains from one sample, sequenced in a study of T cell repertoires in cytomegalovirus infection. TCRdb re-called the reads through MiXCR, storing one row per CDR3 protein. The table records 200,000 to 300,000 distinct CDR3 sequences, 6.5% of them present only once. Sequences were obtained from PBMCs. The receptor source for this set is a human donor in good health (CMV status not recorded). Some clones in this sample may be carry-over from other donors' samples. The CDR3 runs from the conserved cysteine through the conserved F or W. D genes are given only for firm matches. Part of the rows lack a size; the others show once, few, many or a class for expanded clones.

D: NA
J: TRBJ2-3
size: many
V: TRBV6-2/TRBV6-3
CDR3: CASSELYTQYF
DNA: TGTGCCAGCAGCGAATTGTATACGCAGTATTTT

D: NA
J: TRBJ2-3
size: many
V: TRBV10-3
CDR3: CAISPGASTDTQYF
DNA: TGTGCCATCAGTCCGGGGGCTAGCACAGATACGCAGTATTTT

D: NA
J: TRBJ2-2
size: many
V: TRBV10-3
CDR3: CAIRGGTANTGELFF
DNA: TGTGCCATCAGAGGGGGGACCGCGAACACCGGGGAGCTGTTTTTT

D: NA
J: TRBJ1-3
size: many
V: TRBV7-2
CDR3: CASSPGPESGNTIYF
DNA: TGTGCCAGCAGCCCGGGACCGGAGTCTGGAAACACCATATATTTT

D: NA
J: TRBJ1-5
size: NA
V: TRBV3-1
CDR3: CASSQPGRERPQHF
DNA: TGTGCCAGCAGCCAACCAGGTCGGGAGAGGCCCCAGCATTTT

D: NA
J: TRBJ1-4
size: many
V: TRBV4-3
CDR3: CASSQTLPSPNEKLFF
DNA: TGCGCCAGCAGCCAAACCCTCCCCAGTCCGAATGAAAAACTGTTTTTT

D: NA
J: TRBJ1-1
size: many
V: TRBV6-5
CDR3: CASNKPGQKYEAFF
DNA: TGTGCCAGCAACAAACCGGGACAAAAGTATGAAGCTTTCTTT

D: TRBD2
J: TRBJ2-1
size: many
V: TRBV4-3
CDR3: CASSQGWGGAGAYNEQFF
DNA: TGCGCCAGCAGCCAAGGCTGGGGGGGAGCGGGGGCCTACAATGAGCAGTTCTTC

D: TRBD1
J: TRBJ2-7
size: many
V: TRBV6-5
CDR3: CASSYGTDEQYF
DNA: TGTGCCAGCAGTTACGGGACAGACGAGCAGTACTTC

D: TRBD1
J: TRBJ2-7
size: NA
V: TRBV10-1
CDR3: CASSWDRGNEQYF
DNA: TGCGCCAGCAGCTGGGACAGGGGCAACGAGCAGTACTTC

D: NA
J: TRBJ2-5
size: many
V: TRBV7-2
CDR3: CASSPMAARGERETQYF
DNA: TGTGCCAGCAGTCCTATGGCCGCCAGGGGAGAGAGGGAGACCCAGTACTTC

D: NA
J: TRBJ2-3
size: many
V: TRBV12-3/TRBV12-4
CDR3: CASSLDRLDTDTQYF
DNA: TGTGCCAGCAGTTTAGACAGGCTGGACACAGATACGCAGTATTTT

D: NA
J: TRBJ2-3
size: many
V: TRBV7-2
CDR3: CASSPIPPASTDTQYF
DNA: TGTGCCAGCAGCCCGATCCCCCCCGCGTCGACAGATACGCAGTATTTT

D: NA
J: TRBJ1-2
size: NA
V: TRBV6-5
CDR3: CASSPRRSHGYTF
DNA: TGTGCCAGCAGTCCCAGGAGGTCCCATGGCTACACCTTC

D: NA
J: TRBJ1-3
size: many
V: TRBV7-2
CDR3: CASSSTFSRGNTIYF
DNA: TGTGCCAGCAGTTCCACCTTTTCTCGAGGAAACACCATATATTTT

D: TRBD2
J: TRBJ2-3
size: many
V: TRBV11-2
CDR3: CASSSPGGGLRDTQYF
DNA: TGTGCCAGCAGCTCACCGGGGGGGGGCTTGAGAGATACGCAGTATTTT

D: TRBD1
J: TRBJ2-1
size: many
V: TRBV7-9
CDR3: CASSKTGGRGDNEQFF
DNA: TGTGCCAGCAGCAAAACAGGGGGCCGAGGCGACAATGAGCAGTTCTTC

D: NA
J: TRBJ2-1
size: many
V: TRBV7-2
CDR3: CASLRGTYNEQFF
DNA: TGTGCCAGCCTGAGGGGGACCTACAATGAGCAGTTCTTC

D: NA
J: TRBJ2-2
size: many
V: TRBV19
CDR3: CASTEGRELFF
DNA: TGTGCCAGTACCGAGGGTCGGGAGCTGTTTTTT

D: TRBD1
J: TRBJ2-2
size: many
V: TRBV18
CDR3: CATSSQGTGELFF
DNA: TGTGCCACTTCATCACAGGGGACCGGGGAGCTGTTTTTT

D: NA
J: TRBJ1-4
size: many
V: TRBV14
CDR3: CASSQDGPPLQNEKLFF
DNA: TGTGCCAGCAGCCAAGATGGGCCCCCCCTACAGAATGAAAAACTGTTTTTT

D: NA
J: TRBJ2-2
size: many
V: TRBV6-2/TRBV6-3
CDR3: CASSYPVQVWSQTGELFF
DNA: TGTGCCAGCAGTTACCCCGTACAGGTGTGGTCTCAAACCGGGGAGCTGTTTTTT

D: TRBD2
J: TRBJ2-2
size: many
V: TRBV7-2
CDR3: CASSLRLAGFANTGELFF
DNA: TGTGCCAGCAGCTTAAGGCTAGCGGGGTTCGCGAACACCGGGGAGCTGTTTTTT

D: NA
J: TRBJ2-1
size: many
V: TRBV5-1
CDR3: CASSLGLNNEQFF
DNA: TGCGCCAGCAGCTTGGGTCTGAACAATGAGCAGTTCTTC

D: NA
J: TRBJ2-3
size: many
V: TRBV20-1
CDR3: CSASPGGHSPLPDTQYF
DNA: TGCAGTGCTAGCCCCGGGGGCCATTCCCCCTTACCAGATACGCAGTATTTT

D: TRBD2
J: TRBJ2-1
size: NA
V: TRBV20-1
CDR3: CSARDVSGLASYNEQFF
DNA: TGCAGTGCTAGAGATGTGTCGGGACTAGCGAGTTACAATGAGCAGTTCTTC

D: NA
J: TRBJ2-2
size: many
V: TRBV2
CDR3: CAARGLLNTGELFF
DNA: TGTGCCGCTCGGGGACTCTTGAACACCGGGGAGCTGTTTTTT

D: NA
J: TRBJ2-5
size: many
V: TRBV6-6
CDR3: CASSPGPQRYF
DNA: TGTGCCAGCTCGCCGGGGCCCCAGCGGTACTTC

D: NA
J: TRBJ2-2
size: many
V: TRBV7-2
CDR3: CASSYGSFRTELFF
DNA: TGTGCCAGCAGCTATGGGTCTTTCCGGACAGAGCTGTTTTTT

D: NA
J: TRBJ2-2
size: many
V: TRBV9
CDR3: CASSDKGLPEPGELFF
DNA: TGTGCCAGCAGCGATAAAGGACTCCCCGAACCCGGGGAGCTGTTTTTT

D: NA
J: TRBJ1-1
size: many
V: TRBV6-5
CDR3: CASSYSRHPNEAFF
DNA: TGTGCCAGCAGTTACTCCCGGCACCCGAACGAAGCTTTCTTT

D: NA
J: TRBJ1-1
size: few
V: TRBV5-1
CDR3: CASSLNLAGNTEAFF
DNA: TGCGCCAGCAGCTTGAACTTGGCAGGGAACACTGAAGCTTTCTTT

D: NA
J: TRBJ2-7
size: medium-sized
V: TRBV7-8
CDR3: CASSPRDRVSYEQYF
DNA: TGTGCCAGCAGCCCCCGGGACCGAGTGTCCTACGAGCAGTACTTC

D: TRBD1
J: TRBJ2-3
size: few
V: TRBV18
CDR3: CASQAGGISTDTQYF
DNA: TGTGCCAGCCAGGCAGGGGGCATCAGCACAGATACGCAGTATTTT

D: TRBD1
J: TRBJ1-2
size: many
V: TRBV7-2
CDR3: CASSLVSRDSKSNYGYTF
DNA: TGTGCCAGCAGCTTAGTCTCCCGGGACAGCAAATCTAACTATGGCTACACCTTC

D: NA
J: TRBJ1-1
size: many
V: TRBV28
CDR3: CASSLLGDRTEAFF
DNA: TGTGCCAGCAGTTTATTAGGGGATAGGACTGAAGCTTTCTTT

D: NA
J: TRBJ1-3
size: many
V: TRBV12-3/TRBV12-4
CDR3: CASSPDRGNTIYF
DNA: TGTGCCAGCAGTCCGGACAGAGGGAACACCATATATTTT